The 3 T cell receptor beta chains in this list originate from one sample, sequenced in a study of blood T cell repertoires in COVID-19. Generated by immunoSEQ multiplex PCR, the TCRdb table keeps only in-frame clones and is missing some. Here the sample spans about 320,000 clones, 90% being singletons. Sample: PBMCs or T cells enriched from blood (not recorded which). Receptor source: a man between 60 and 75 years old who had recovered from COVID-19.

This clone was seen once. The rearrangement links TRBV6-1 to TRBJ1-5, with TRBD1 identical over 7 bases. The germline V gene has CDR1 MNHNS and CDR2 SASEGT. J gave up 5 bases and V 5 bases, and 9 bases lay outside the gene matches. The CDR3 extends over 15 amino acids. The CDR3 protein is CASSWGTVVDQPQHF. CDR3 coding DNA: TGTGCCAGCAGTTGGGGGACAGTTGTAGATCAGCCCCAGCATTTT.

The table lists this clone with a few counts. This chain joins TRBV19 and TRBJ1-6; 9 bases match TRBD1. Germline CDR1 reads LNHDA; CDR2 reads SQIVND (reference sequence). V was clipped by 6 bases and J by 10 bases; unmatched bases: 7. This CDR3 is 14 amino acids long. The CDR3 DNA is TGTGCCAGTAGCCGGGACAGGGTAAGGTCACCCCTCCACTTT. Amino acid sequence: CASSRDRVRSPLHF. Complete variable domain (other parts from reference TRBV19 and TRBJ1-6): DGGITQSPKYLFRKEGQNVTLSCEQNLNHDAMYWYRQDPGQGLRLIYYSQIVNDFQKGDIAEGYSVSREKKESFPLTVTSAQKNPTAFYLCASSRDRVRSPLHFGNGTRLTVT.

This clone came up once. The J gene is TRBJ2-5, the V gene TRBV5-4; the match to TRBD2 covers 7 bases. The CDR3 runs to 16 residues. The ends lost 4 bases at V and 3 bases at J; junction bases unmatched: 12. Germline V gives CDR1 SGHNT, CDR2 YYREEE (reference sequence). The CDR3: CASSTGSGTKKETQYF. Here the CDR3 DNA reads TGTGCCAGCAGCACCGGGTCCGGGACTAAAAAAGAGACCCAGTACTTC.